The next 19 T cell receptor beta chains were all read from a single sample in a study of blood T cell repertoires in COVID-19. Sequencing used immunoSEQ multiplex PCR; TCRdb keeps in-frame clones, though not all of them. The repertoire holds some 250,000 clones, 88% seen once, with around 0.99% in the top ten. The sequenced material came from peripheral blood. The receptors shown here come from a woman between 40 and 50 years old who had recovered from COVID-19.

The chain employs TRBV30 and TRBJ1-5; maybe TRBD1 (5 bases). Germline-derived CDR1 and CDR2 are GTSNPN and SVGIG (reference sequence). Trimming left V 2 bases short and J 3 bases short, with 8 bases between. The CDR3 has 13 amino acids. The DNA of the CDR3 is TGTGCCTGGAGTCGGGGGAACAATCAGCCCCAGCATTTT. Translating it yields CAWSRGNNQPQHF.

The V gene is TRBV7-9, the J gene TRBJ2-7; TRBD1 agrees at 7 bases. Per germline, CDR1 SEHNR and CDR2 FQNEAQ (reference sequence). The length of the CDR3 is 14 residues. J lost 7 bases, V lost 5 bases, and 11 bases had no gene match. In DNA, the CDR3 is TGTGCCAGCAGCCCAGGGACAGAACGGTGGGAGCAGTACTTC. This encodes CASSPGTERWEQYF.

The chain recombines TRBV19 with TRBJ2-7, with TRBD2 matching over 11 bases. This CDR3 is built from 14 residues. CDR1 is LNHDA, CDR2 SQIVND, per germline (reference sequence). V dropped 1 base and J dropped 7; count of bases not matched to a gene: 3. The CDR3 here is CASSIGLAGNEQYF. The CDR3 DNA follows: TGTGCCAGTAGTATAGGACTAGCGGGAAATGAGCAGTACTTC.

The chain is built from TRBV7-9 and TRBJ2-5; D possibly corresponds to TRBD2 (6 bases). This CDR3 has 14 amino acids. Germline CDR1 and CDR2: SEHNR and FQNEAQ (reference sequence). Trimming took off 5 bases at V and 0 bases at J, with 10 bases between the two ends. This CDR3 is CASSGGTYQETQYF. CDR3 in DNA: TGTGCCAGCAGCGGCGGGACTTACCAAGAGACCCAGTACTTC.

This rearrangement joins TRBV7-9 to TRBJ2-1; D gene ambiguous. The CDR3 runs 12 residues. Germline V gives CDR1 SEHNR, CDR2 FQNEAQ (reference sequence). Trimming cost V 3 bases and J 7 bases, with 7 bases left between them. The CDR3 here is CASSFLRNEQFF. The CDR3 region has the DNA TGTGCCAGCAGCTTCCTCCGGAATGAGCAGTTCTTC.

This clone has only one observation. The chain employs TRBV4-3 and TRBJ2-1, with D unresolved. Germline CDR1 LGHNA, CDR2 YSLEER. CDR3 size: 14 residues. The ends were cut back, 0 bases at V and 9 bases at J, with 12 bases in the middle. Here the CDR3 reads CASSQDWAAGEQFF. CDR3 DNA sequence: TGCGCCAGCAGCCAAGATTGGGCCGCAGGTGAGCAGTTCTTC.

The genes are TRBV7-2 and TRBJ2-2; 10 bases align to TRBD2. Germline trimming cut 2 bases from V and 6 bases from J; bases unmatched to any gene: 9. Germline CDR1 reads SGHTA; CDR2 reads FQGNSA. The CDR3 is 17 amino acids. CDR3 sequence: CASSLLRSGRSAGELFF. The CDR3, as DNA: TGTGCCAGCAGCTTACTGCGTAGCGGGAGGTCCGCCGGGGAGCTGTTTTTT. Filled out from reference TRBV7-2 and TRBJ2-2, the complete variable domain reads GAGVSQSPSNKVTEKGKDVELRCDPISGHTALYWYRQSLGQGLEFLIYFQGNSAPDKSGLPSDRFSAERTGGSVSTLTIQRTQQEDSAVYLCASSLLRSGRSAGELFFGEGSRLTVL.

This chain connects TRBV4-1 to TRBJ1-4, with TRBD1 identical over 7 bases. This CDR3 has 14 residues. The V segment lost 5 bases and the J segment 7 bases; nucleotides outside the gene matches: 7. Per the germline V gene, CDR1 is MGHRA and CDR2 is YSYEKL. The DNA of the CDR3 is TGCGCCAGCAGCATGACAGGGTGGGTTGAAAAACTGTTTTTT. The encoded protein is CASSMTGWVEKLFF.

CDR3 coding DNA: TGTGCCAGCAGCATCCCGACAGGAGACAATGAAAAACTGTTTTTT. Translation: CASSIPTGDNEKLFF. The gene calls are TRBV7-2 and TRBJ1-4; D is perhaps TRBD1 (6 bases). The CDR3 runs to 15 residues. V was trimmed by 5 bases and J by 5 bases, leaving 15 bases between them. Germline V gene sequence: CDR1 SGHTA, CDR2 FQGNSA.

The J gene is TRBJ2-5, the V gene TRBV6-5, with D unclear. The V gene's germline CDR1 is MNHEY and CDR2 SVGAGI. The CDR3 loop spans 15 amino acids. Trimming removed 7 bases at V and 0 bases at J, with 15 bases between. The CDR3 bases are TGTGCCAGCACCCCCGGGTGGTCGTACCAAGAGACCCAGTACTTC. Residues: CASTPGWSYQETQYF.

The chain joins TRBV9 to TRBJ1-1, with D possibly TRBD1 on 5 matching bases. The CDR3 is 15 residues long. Germline V CDR1 and CDR2: SGDLS, YYNGEE. V was clipped by 0 bases and J by 4 bases, with 13 bases between them. The DNA of the CDR3 is TGTGCCAGCAGCGTAGATACCCCCGGGGGCACTGAAGCTTTCTTT. This translates into CASSVDTPGGTEAFF.

This clone appeared a single time. V is TRBV7-2 and J is TRBJ2-7; D may be TRBD1 (5 bases). The germline V gene has CDR1 SGHTA and CDR2 FQGNSA. Deletions cut 1 base from V and 6 bases from J, with 10 bases between. This CDR3 is built from 13 residues. CDR3 nucleotides: TGTGCCAGCAGCTTAGTTACAGGTATCGAGCAGTACTTC. As protein: CASSLVTGIEQYF. The whole variable domain, remainder taken from reference TRBV7-2 and TRBJ2-7, is GAGVSQSPSNKVTEKGKDVELRCDPISGHTALYWYRQSLGQGLEFLIYFQGNSAPDKSGLPSDRFSAERTGGSVSTLTIQRTQQEDSAVYLCASSLVTGIEQYFGPGTRLTVT.

The chain carries TRBV24-1 and TRBJ1-2; no reliable D call. There are 14 residues in the CDR3. V was clipped by 4 bases and J by 5 bases, with 13 bases between them. The V gene's germline CDR1 is KGHDR and CDR2 SFDVKD. DNA for the CDR3: TGTGCCACCAGTGACCCCTGGGCGGGGTATGGCTACACCTTC. Its protein product is CATSDPWAGYGYTF.

This clone is a singleton in its sample. The rearrangement uses TRBV19 and TRBJ2-5; 8 bases line up with TRBD2. V dropped 7 bases and J dropped 4; count of bases not matched to a gene: 8. CDR1 and CDR2 from the germline V gene are LNHDA and SQIVND (reference sequence). CDR3 length: 14 residues. CDR3 DNA sequence: TGTGCCAGTATGTTGGCGGGAGGCCCAGAGACCCAGTACTTC. Its translation: CASMLAGGPETQYF. The full variable domain, its missing parts supplied by reference TRBV19 and TRBJ2-5, is DGGITQSPKYLFRKEGQNVTLSCEQNLNHDAMYWYRQDPGQGLRLIYYSQIVNDFQKGDIAEGYSVSREKKESFPLTVTSAQKNPTAFYLCASMLAGGPETQYFGPGTRLLVL.

The chain carries TRBV2 and TRBJ2-7, with 10 bases aligning to TRBD2. This CDR3 comprises 13 residues. J lost 6 bases, V lost 10 bases, and 9 bases had no gene match. Germline loops: CDR1 SNHLY, CDR2 FYNNEI. This chain's CDR3 is CATQGLALGEQYV. DNA of the CDR3: TGTGCCACCCAGGGACTAGCGTTAGGCGAGCAGTACGTC.

V is TRBV5-1 and J is TRBJ2-7, with D possibly being TRBD2 (6 bases). Germline V lookup: CDR1 SGHRS, CDR2 YFSETQ. CDR3 length: 15 residues. V was shortened by 2 bases and J by 1 base, with 13 bases between the two germline ends. CDR3 sequence: CASSFGAGRSYEQYF. The CDR3 bases are TGCGCCAGCAGCTTCGGTGCGGGACGGTCCTACGAGCAGTACTTC. Full variable domain (rest looked up from reference TRBV5-1 and TRBJ2-7): KAGVTQTPRYLIKTRGQQVTLSCSPISGHRSVSWYQQTPGQGLQFLFEYFSETQRNKGNFPGRFSGRQFSNSRSEMNVSTLELGDSALYLCASSFGAGRSYEQYFGPGTRLTVT.

The V call is TRBV6-1, the J call TRBJ2-2; TRBD2 might be the D (6 bases). V was trimmed by 1 base and J by 5 bases, leaving 8 bases between them. Germline CDR1 and CDR2: MNHNS and SASEGT. This CDR3 has 14 amino acids. The CDR3 region is CASSEGGETGELFF. The CDR3 bases are TGTGCCAGCAGTGAAGGGGGGGAAACCGGGGAGCTGTTTTTT.

V and J are TRBV21-1 and TRBJ1-1; TRBD1, as called in the table, went unchecked against the DNA. TRBV21-1 is a recognized pseudogene. The CDR3 sequence is 12 residues long. The CDR3 DNA follows: TGTGCCAGCAGCAAAGGGGGGCCAGACGCTTTCTTT. Its protein product is CASSKGGPDAFF.

The sample holds one count of this clone. The rearrangement links TRBV4-3 to TRBJ1-6, with 7 bases that match TRBD1. The germline gives CDR1 LGHNA, CDR2 YSLEER. This CDR3 is built from 17 residues. Trimming at V came to 0 bases and at J to 2 bases, leaving 4 bases not matched to a gene. CDR3 loop: CASSQEDRPTYNSPLHF. The DNA of the CDR3 is TGCGCCAGCAGCCAAGAGGACAGGCCTACCTATAATTCACCCCTCCACTTT.